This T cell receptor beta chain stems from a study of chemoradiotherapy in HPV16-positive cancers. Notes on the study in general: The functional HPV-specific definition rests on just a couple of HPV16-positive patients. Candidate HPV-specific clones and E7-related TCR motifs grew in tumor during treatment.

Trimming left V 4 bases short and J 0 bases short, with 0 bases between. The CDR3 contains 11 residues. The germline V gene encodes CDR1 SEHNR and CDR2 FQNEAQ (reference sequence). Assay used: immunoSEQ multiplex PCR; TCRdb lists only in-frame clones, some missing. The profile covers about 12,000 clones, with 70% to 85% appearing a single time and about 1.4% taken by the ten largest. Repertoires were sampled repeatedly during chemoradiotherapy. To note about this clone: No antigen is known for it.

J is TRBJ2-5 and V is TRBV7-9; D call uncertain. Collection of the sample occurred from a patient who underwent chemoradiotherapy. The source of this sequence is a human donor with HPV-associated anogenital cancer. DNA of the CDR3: TGTGCCAGCAGCTACCAAGAGACCCAGTACTTC. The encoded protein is CASSYQETQYF.